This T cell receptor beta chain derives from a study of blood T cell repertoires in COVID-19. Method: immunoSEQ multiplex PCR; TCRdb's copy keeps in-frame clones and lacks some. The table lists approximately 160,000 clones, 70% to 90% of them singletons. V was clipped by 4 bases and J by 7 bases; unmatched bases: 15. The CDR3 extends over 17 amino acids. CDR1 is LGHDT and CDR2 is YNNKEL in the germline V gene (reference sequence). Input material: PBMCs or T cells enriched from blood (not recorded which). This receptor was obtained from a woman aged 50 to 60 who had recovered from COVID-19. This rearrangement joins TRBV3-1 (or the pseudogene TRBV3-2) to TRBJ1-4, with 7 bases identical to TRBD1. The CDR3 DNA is TGTGCCAGCAGCCTATCGGACGGAGGGGGCCCCAGTGAAAAACTGTTTTTT. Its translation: CASSLSDGGGPSEKLFF.